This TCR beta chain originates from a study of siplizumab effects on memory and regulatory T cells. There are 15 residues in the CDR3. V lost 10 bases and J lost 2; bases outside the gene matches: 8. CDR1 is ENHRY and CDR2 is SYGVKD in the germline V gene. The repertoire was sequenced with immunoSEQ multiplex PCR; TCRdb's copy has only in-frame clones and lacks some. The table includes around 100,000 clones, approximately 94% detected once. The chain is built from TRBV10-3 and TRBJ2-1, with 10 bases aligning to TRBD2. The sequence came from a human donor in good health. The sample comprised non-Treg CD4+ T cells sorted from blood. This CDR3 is CATYQREGAYNEQFF. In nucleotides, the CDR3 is TGTGCCACTTACCAGCGGGAGGGGGCCTACAATGAGCAGTTCTTC.